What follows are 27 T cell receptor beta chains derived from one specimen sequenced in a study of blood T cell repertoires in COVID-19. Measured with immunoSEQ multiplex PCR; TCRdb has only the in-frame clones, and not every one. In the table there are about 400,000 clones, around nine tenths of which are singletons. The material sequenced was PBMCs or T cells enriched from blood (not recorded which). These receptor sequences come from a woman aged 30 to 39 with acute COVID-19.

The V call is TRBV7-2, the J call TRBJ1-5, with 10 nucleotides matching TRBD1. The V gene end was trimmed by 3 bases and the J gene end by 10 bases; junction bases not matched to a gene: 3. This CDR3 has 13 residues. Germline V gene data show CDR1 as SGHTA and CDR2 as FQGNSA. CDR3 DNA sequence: TGTGCCAGCAGCTTTGACAGGGGGCTTCCCCAGCATTTT. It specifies CASSFDRGLPQHF. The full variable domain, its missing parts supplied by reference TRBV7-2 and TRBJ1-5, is GAGVSQSPSNKVTEKGKDVELRCDPISGHTALYWYRQSLGQGLEFLIYFQGNSAPDKSGLPSDRFSAERTGGSVSTLTIQRTQQEDSAVYLCASSFDRGLPQHFGDGTRLSIL.

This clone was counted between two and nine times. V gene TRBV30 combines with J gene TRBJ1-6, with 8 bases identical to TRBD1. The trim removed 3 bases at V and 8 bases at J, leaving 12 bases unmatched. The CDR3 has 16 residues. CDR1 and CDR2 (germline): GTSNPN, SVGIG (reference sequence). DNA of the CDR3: TGTGCCTGGAGGGGCCCAGGGGGCATCATGGATTCACCCCTCCACTTT. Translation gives CAWRGPGGIMDSPLHF.

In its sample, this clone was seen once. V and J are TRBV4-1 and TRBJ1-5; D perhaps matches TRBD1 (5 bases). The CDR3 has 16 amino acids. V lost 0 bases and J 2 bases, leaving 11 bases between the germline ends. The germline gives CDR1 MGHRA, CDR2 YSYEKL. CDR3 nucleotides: TGCGCCAGCAGCCAAGATCCGGGCAGGGGCAATCAGCCCCAGCATTTT. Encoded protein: CASSQDPGRGNQPQHF.

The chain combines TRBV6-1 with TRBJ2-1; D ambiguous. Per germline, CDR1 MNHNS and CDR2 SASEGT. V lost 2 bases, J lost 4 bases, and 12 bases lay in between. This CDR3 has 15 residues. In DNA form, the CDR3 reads TGTGCCAGCAGTGAAAATGTGGCAGCGTACAATGAGCAGTTCTTC. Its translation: CASSENVAAYNEQFF.

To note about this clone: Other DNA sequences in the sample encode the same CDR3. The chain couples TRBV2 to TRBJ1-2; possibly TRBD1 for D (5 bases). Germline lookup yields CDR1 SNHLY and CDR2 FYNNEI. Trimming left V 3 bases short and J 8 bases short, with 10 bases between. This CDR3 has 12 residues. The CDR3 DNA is TGTGCCAGCAGTGAGCAGGGTTGGGGCTACACCTTC. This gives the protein CASSEQGWGYTF.

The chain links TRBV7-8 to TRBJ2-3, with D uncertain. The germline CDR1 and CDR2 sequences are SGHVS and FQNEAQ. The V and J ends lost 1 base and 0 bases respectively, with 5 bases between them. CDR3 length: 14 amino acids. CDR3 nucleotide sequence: TGTGCCAGCAGCTTAGTCGGGAGCACAGATACGCAGTATTTT. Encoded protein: CASSLVGSTDTQYF. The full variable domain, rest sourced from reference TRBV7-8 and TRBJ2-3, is GAGVSQSPRYKVAKRGQDVALRCDPISGHVSLFWYQQALGQGPEFLTYFQNEAQLDKSGLPSDRFFAERPEGSVSTLKIQRTQQEDSAVYLCASSLVGSTDTQYFGPGTRLTVL.

The CDR3 nucleotides are TGTGCCAGCTCACCTTACGACGGTGAGGCCCTCCACTTT. Its translation: CASSPYDGEALHF. The rearrangement joins TRBV18 to TRBJ1-6; D gene unclear. The CDR3 length is 13 residues. The ends were cut back, 3 bases at V and 14 bases at J, with 14 bases in the middle. The germline V gene encodes CDR1 KGHSH and CDR2 LQKENI.

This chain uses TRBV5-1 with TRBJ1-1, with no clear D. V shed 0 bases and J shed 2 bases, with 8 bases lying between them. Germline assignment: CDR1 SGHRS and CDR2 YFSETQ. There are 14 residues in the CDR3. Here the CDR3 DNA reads TGCGCCAGCAGCTTGGAAGTGAGAAACACTGAAGCTTTCTTT. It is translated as CASSLEVRNTEAFF. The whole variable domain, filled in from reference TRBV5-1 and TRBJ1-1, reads KAGVTQTPRYLIKTRGQQVTLSCSPISGHRSVSWYQQTPGQGLQFLFEYFSETQRNKGNFPGRFSGRQFSNSRSEMNVSTLELGDSALYLCASSLEVRNTEAFFGQGTRLTVV.

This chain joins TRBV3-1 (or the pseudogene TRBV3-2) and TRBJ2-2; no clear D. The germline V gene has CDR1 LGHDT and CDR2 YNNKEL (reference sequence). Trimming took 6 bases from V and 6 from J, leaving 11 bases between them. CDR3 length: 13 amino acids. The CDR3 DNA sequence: TGTGCCAGCAGTCCTAGGTTGGCCGGGGAGCTGTTTTTT. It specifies CASSPRLAGELFF.

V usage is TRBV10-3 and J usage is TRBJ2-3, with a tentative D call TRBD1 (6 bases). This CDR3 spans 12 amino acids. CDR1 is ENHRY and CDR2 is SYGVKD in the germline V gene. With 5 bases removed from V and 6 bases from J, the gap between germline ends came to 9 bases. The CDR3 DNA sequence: TGTGCCATCAGTCCACAGGGCGATACGCAGTATTTT. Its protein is CAISPQGDTQYF.

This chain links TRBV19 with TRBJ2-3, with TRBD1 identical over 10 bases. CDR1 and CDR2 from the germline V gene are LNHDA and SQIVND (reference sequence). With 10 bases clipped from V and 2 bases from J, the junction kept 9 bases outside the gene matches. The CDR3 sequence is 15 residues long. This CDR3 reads CATQPGQGNTDTQYF. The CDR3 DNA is TGTGCCACCCAACCGGGACAGGGGAACACAGATACGCAGTATTTT.

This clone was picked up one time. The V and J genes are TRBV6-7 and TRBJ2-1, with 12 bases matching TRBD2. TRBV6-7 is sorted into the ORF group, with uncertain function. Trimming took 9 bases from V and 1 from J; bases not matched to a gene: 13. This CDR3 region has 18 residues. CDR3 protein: CARDRGASGGASYNEQFF. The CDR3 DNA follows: TGTGCCAGAGATCGTGGGGCTAGCGGGGGGGCATCCTACAATGAGCAGTTCTTC.

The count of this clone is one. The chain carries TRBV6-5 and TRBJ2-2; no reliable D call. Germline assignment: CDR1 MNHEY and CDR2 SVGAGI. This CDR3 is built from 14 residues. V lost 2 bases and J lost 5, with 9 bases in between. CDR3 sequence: CASSYETPTGELFF. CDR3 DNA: TGTGCCAGCAGTTACGAGACTCCAACCGGGGAGCTGTTTTTT.

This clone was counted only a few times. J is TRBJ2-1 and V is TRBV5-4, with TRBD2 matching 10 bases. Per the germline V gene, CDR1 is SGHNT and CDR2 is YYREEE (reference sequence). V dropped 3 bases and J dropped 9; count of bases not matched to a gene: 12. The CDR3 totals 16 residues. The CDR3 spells CASSSFRSGGAGEQFF. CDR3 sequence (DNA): TGTGCCAGCAGCTCCTTTAGGAGCGGGGGGGCCGGTGAGCAGTTCTTC.

In DNA form, the CDR3 reads TGTGCCAGCGGGGGACCCCGGAGTGATTCACCCCTCCACTTT. Translation gives CASGGPRSDSPLHF. The J gene is TRBJ1-6, the V gene TRBV19, with D perhaps TRBD1 (5 bases). Germline V lookup: CDR1 LNHDA, CDR2 SQIVND (reference sequence). The CDR3 runs to 14 residues. Trimming stripped 9 bases from V and 8 bases from J, with 17 bases between.

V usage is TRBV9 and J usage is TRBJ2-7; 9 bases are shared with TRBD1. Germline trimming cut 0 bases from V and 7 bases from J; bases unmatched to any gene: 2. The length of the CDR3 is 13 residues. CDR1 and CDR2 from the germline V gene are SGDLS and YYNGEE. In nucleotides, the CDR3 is TGTGCCAGCAGCGTAGTGGGACAGGGAGAGCAGTACTTC. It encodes CASSVVGQGEQYF.

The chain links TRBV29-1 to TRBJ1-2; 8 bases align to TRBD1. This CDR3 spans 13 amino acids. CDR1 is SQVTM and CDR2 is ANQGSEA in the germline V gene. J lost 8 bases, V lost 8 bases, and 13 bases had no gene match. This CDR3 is CSPQETGDGGYTF. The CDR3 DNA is TGCAGCCCGCAGGAGACAGGGGATGGAGGCTACACCTTC.

The CDR3 loop is CSASRGTSAPNEQFF. In DNA form, the CDR3 reads TGCAGTGCTAGTAGGGGAACTAGCGCCCCCAATGAGCAGTTCTTC. This chain uses TRBV20-1 with TRBJ2-1, with 7 bases fitting TRBD2. The junction had 11 bases not matched to a gene; V was cut back by 3 bases and J by 6 bases. Germline V lookup: CDR1 DFQATT, CDR2 SNEGSKA (reference sequence). CDR3 length: 15 residues.

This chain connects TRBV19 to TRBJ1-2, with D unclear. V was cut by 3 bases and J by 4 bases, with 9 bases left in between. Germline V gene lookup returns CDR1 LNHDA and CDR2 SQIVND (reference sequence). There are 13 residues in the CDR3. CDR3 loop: CASSIARGYGYTF. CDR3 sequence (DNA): TGTGCCAGTAGTATCGCCCGCGGCTATGGCTACACCTTC. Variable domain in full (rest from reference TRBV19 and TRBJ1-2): DGGITQSPKYLFRKEGQNVTLSCEQNLNHDAMYWYRQDPGQGLRLIYYSQIVNDFQKGDIAEGYSVSREKKESFPLTVTSAQKNPTAFYLCASSIARGYGYTFGSGTRLTVV.

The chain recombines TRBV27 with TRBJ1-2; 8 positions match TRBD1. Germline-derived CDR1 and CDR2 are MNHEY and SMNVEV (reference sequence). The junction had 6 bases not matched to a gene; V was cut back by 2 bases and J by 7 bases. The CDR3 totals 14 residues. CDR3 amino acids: CASSLVPGGTGYTF. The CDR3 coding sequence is TGTGCCAGCAGTTTAGTTCCAGGGGGCACTGGCTACACCTTC.

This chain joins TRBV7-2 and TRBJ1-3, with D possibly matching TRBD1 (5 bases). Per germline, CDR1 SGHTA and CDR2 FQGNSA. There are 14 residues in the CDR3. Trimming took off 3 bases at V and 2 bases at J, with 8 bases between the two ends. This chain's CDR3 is CASSLGHAGNTIYF. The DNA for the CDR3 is TGTGCCAGCAGCTTGGGGCATGCTGGAAACACCATATATTTT.

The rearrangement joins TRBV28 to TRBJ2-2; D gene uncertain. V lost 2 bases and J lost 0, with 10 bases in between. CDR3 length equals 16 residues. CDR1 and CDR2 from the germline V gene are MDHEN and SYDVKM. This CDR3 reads CASSLRQKANTGELFF. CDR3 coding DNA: TGTGCCAGCAGTTTACGACAAAAAGCGAACACCGGGGAGCTGTTTTTT.

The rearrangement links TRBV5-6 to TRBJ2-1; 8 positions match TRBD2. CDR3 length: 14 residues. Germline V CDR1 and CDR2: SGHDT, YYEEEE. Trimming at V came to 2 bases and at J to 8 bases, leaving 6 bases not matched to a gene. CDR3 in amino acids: CASSLERGSDEQFF. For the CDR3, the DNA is TGTGCCAGCAGCTTAGAGCGGGGGAGCGATGAGCAGTTCTTC.

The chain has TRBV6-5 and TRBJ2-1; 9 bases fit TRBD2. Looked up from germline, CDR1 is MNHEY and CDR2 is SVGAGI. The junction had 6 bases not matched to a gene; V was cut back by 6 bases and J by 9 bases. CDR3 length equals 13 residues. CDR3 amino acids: CASRVTSGVEQFF. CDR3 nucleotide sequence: TGTGCCAGCAGGGTGACTAGCGGCGTTGAGCAGTTCTTC.

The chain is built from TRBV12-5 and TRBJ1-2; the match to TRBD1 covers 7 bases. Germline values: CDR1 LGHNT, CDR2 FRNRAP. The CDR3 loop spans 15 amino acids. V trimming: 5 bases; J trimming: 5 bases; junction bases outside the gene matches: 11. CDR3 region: CASGVASGTAYGYTF. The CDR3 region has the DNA TGTGCTAGTGGTGTCGCCTCGGGGACAGCTTATGGCTACACCTTC.

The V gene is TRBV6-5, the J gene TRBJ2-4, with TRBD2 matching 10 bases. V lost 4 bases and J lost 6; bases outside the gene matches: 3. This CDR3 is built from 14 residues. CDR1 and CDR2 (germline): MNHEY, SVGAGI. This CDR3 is CASSFASGGNIQYF. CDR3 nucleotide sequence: TGTGCCAGCAGTTTTGCTAGCGGGGGAAACATTCAGTACTTC.

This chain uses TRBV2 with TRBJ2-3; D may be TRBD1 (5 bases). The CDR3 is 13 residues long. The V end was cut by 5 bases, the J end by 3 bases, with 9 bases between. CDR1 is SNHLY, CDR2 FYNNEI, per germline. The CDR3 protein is CASSTGQTDTQYF. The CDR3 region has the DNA TGTGCCAGCAGTACCGGACAAACAGATACGCAGTATTTT.